The source of this T cell receptor beta chain is a study of regulatory T cells in long-lasting Graves disease. Germline CDR1 reads KGHDR; CDR2 reads SFDVKD. CDR3 length equals 17 residues. V lost 5 bases and J lost 2, with 18 bases in between. Time point indicated: persistent/refractory GD, antithyroid drugs over 5 years with positive TRAb. PBMCs provided the RNA from which the TCR library was made. The table lists this clonotype with many counts. TCR beta libraries were built with iRepertoire HTBI primers and Arm-PCR of CDR3 regions. One entry per CDR3 protein results from TCRdb running MiXCR on the multiplex PCR reads. The table includes approximately 400,000 distinct CDR3 sequences, less than 25% detected once.

This TCR was recovered from a female donor with Graves disease. Sequenced material: peripheral blood mononuclear cells (PBMCs), taken when the disease was refractory, from a patient treated with antithyroid drugs. This sequence joins TRBV24-1 and TRBJ1-5; weak D call: TRBD1 (5 bases). CDR3 sequence: CATSASGRGEGNQPQHF. CDR3 bases: TGTGCCACCAGTGCTTCGGGTAGGGGCGAAGGCAATCAGCCCCAGCATTTT.